These 25 T cell receptor beta chains came from one sample sequenced in a study of T cell repertoires in cytomegalovirus infection. TCRdb re-derived calls from the reads in MiXCR, one entry per CDR3 protein. The sample includes a few hundred thousand distinct CDR3 sequences, 9.5% of them seen just once. Sequencing was carried out using PBMCs. Receptors were obtained from a human donor in good health (CMV status not recorded). Some clones in this sample may be carry-over from other donors' samples.

This clonotype turned up a few times. The gene calls are TRBV20-1 and TRBJ2-1; 9 bases are a match to TRBD2. The CDR3 extends over 13 amino acids. The trim removed 3 bases at V and 7 bases at J, leaving 4 bases unmatched. Germline CDR1 is DFQATT and CDR2 is SNEGSKA (reference sequence). As DNA, the CDR3 is TGCAGTGCTAGGTTAGCGGGAGTAAATGAGCAGTTCTTC. It codes for CSARLAGVNEQFF.

There are a few counts of this clonotype. This rearrangement joins TRBV7-9 to TRBJ2-2; D remains unclear. Trimming stripped 5 bases from V and 0 bases from J, with 10 bases between. In germline, CDR1 is SEHNR, CDR2 FQNEAQ (reference sequence). This CDR3 has 15 residues. The CDR3 sequence is CASSRPDANTGELFF. Here the CDR3 DNA reads TGTGCCAGCAGCCGACCCGACGCGAACACCGGGGAGCTGTTTTTT.

This clonotype was recorded many times. J is TRBJ2-7 and V is TRBV6-5; D possibly corresponds to TRBD1 (6 bases). Germline V gene sequence: CDR1 MNHEY, CDR2 SVGAGI. With 0 bases removed from V and 0 bases from J, the gap between germline ends came to 9 bases. CDR3 length: 15 residues. The CDR3 here is CASSYSVRGSYEQYF. The CDR3 DNA reads as TGTGCCAGCAGTTACTCGGTCAGGGGCTCCTACGAGCAGTACTTC.

This clonotype was counted at least ten times. J is TRBJ1-6 and V is TRBV28; TRBD1 matches at 9 bases. After removal of 2 bases from V and 10 bases from J, the junction contained 3 bases not matched to a gene. The CDR3 loop spans 14 amino acids. The germline V gene encodes CDR1 MDHEN and CDR2 SYDVKM. The CDR3 DNA reads as TGTGCCAGCAGTTTAGACAGGGGGTACTCACCCCTCCACTTT. This sequence encodes CASSLDRGYSPLHF.

The V and J genes are TRBV12-3 or TRBV12-4 and TRBJ2-3; 8 bases align to TRBD1. CDR3 length: 18 amino acids. V lost 4 bases to trimming and J lost 3 bases; unmatched junction nucleotides: 15. The CDR3 spells CASSYLFSVDRVTDTQYF. CDR3 bases: TGTGCCAGCAGTTATCTTTTTAGCGTGGACAGGGTTACAGATACGCAGTATTTT.

The chain links TRBV19 to TRBJ1-3; D is unresolved. CDR3 length equals 17 residues. CDR1 and CDR2 (germline): LNHDA, SQIVND (reference sequence). The ends were cut back, 3 bases at V and 4 bases at J, with 19 bases in the middle. CDR3 DNA sequence: TGTGCCAGTAGTATTGGGAGGCGTGGCAGTGCCGGAAACACCATATATTTT. It encodes CASSIGRRGSAGNTIYF. Filled out from reference TRBV19 and TRBJ1-3, the complete variable domain reads DGGITQSPKYLFRKEGQNVTLSCEQNLNHDAMYWYRQDPGQGLRLIYYSQIVNDFQKGDIAEGYSVSREKKESFPLTVTSAQKNPTAFYLCASSIGRRGSAGNTIYFGEGSWLTVV.

This clonotype was observed at least ten times. The V call is TRBV10-1, the J call TRBJ2-3, with TRBD2 matching over 8 bases. From germline, CDR1 is WNHNN and CDR2 SYGVQD (reference sequence). The J segment lost 7 bases and the V segment lost 2 bases, leaving 5 bases of the junction unmatched. CDR3 size: 14 residues. The CDR3 sequence is CASSEGGRPNTQYF. The CDR3 coding sequence is TGCGCCAGCAGTGAGGGCGGGAGGCCGAATACGCAGTATTTT.

The J gene is TRBJ2-2, the V gene TRBV12-3 or TRBV12-4; 7 nucleotides agree with TRBD2. The ends lost 4 bases at V and 6 bases at J; junction bases unmatched: 14. The CDR3 spans 17 residues. The CDR3 spells CASSSPPGGRSAGELFF. CDR3 bases: TGTGCCAGCAGTTCACCCCCGGGGGGTCGGTCTGCCGGGGAGCTGTTTTTT.

This clonotype was seen a handful of times. The chain is built from TRBV20-1 and TRBJ1-2, with TRBD1 matching 8 bases. The CDR3 runs to 16 residues. Germline V gene lookup returns CDR1 DFQATT and CDR2 SNEGSKA (reference sequence). The junction had 10 bases not matched to a gene; V was cut back by 0 bases and J by 4 bases. The CDR3 nucleotides are TGCAGTGCTAGAGACGCCCCCGGGACAGGAGTCTATGGCTACACCTTC. Translation gives CSARDAPGTGVYGYTF.

This clonotype showed up many times. The chain employs TRBV6-1 and TRBJ2-1; TRBD2 matches 13 bases. Germline CDR1 MNHNS, CDR2 SASEGT. The CDR3 sequence is 15 residues long. V was clipped by 6 bases and J by 9 bases; unmatched bases: 8. In DNA, the CDR3 is TGTGCCAGCAGCCCCACTAGCGGGGGGGCCCGTGAGCAGTTCTTC. As protein: CASSPTSGGAREQFF.

This clonotype has only a few counts. The chain joins TRBV7-1 to TRBJ1-2; the match to TRBD1 covers 11 bases. TRBV7-1 is recorded as an ORF, its role being uncertain. Trimming cost V 3 bases and J 7 bases; bases outside gene matches: 4. The CDR3 spans 14 residues. In DNA, the CDR3 is TGTGCCAGCAGCTCCGGGACAGGGGGAGGTGGCTACACCTTC. Its protein product is CASSSGTGGGGYTF.

J is TRBJ2-1 and V is TRBV5-1, with TRBD2 identical over 7 bases. Looked up from germline, CDR1 is SGHRS and CDR2 is YFSETQ. This CDR3 comprises 15 residues. J lost 0 bases, V lost 2 bases, and 2 bases had no gene match. The CDR3 reads CASSFREASYNEQFF. For the CDR3, the DNA is TGCGCCAGCAGCTTTCGGGAGGCCTCCTACAATGAGCAGTTCTTC.

This clonotype occurred many times. This chain joins TRBV28 and TRBJ2-2, with 7 nucleotides matching TRBD1. The CDR3 extends over 14 amino acids. Germline CDR1 is MDHEN and CDR2 is SYDVKM. V lost 5 bases, J lost 1 base, and 1 base stayed unmatched. The CDR3 DNA follows: TGTGCCAGCAGTAGGACAGGGAACACCGGGGAGCTGTTTTTT. Translation gives CASSRTGNTGELFF.

This clonotype was counted a few times. Here the CDR3 DNA reads TGTGCCTGGAAGAGGGACCATAATTCACCCCTCCACTTT. This translates into CAWKRDHNSPLHF. V is TRBV30 and J is TRBJ1-6; maybe TRBD1 (5 bases). Germline V lookup: CDR1 GTSNPN, CDR2 SVGIG (reference sequence). CDR3 size: 13 residues. V shed 4 bases and J shed 5 bases, with 9 bases lying between them.

Many counts were recorded for this clonotype. The V call is TRBV7-3, the J call TRBJ2-2; D might be TRBD1 (5 bases). The CDR3 is 13 amino acids. The germline V and J ends were trimmed by 5 bases and 8 bases, with 12 bases remaining between them. Germline CDR1 and CDR2: SGHTA and FQGTGA. The DNA of the CDR3 is TGTGCCAGCAGCCAAAGGGGATTTGGGGAGCTGTTTTTT. Its translation: CASSQRGFGELFF.

J is TRBJ2-1 and V is TRBV7-2, with D tentatively TRBD1 (5 bases). CDR1 SGHTA and CDR2 FQGNSA come from the germline V gene. V was pared by 0 bases and J by 12 bases, with 18 bases between. CDR3 size: 15 residues. DNA of the CDR3: TGTGCCAGCAGCTTAGCCAGTCAGGGTGCGGTTGGGCAGTTCTTC. Its translation is CASSLASQGAVGQFF.

This clonotype was detected only a few times. The CDR3, as DNA: TGTGCCAGCAGTCCCCTACCTCCAGATACGCAGTATTTT. Its translation: CASSPLPPDTQYF. The genes are TRBV12-3 or TRBV12-4 and TRBJ2-3; no clear D. Trimming took 5 bases from V and 4 from J, leaving 10 bases between them. The CDR3 has 13 residues.

This clonotype was seen at least ten times. This sequence joins TRBV7-2 and TRBJ2-5, with a weak D call TRBD2 (6 bases). Trimming removed 5 bases at V and 5 bases at J, with 18 bases between. Per germline, CDR1 SGHTA and CDR2 FQGNSA. CDR3 length equals 15 residues. The CDR3 region is CASSQSGQNGETQYF. The CDR3 region has the DNA TGTGCCAGCAGCCAAAGCGGGCAGAACGGGGAGACCCAGTACTTC.

A remark on this clonotype: At one end, the junction sequence differs from germline, possibly due to a read error. The J gene is TRBJ1-2, the V gene TRBV12-3 or TRBV12-4; D remains ambiguous. This CDR3 has 12 amino acids. DNA of the CDR3: TGTGCCAGCAGTTTAAAGGTCAGAAGTCTCTCCTTC. It is translated as CASSLKVRSLSF.

This clonotype was recorded a few times. The chain uses TRBV7-6 and TRBJ2-4; maybe TRBD2 (6 bases). V dropped 4 bases and J dropped 7 bases, with 14 bases sitting between them. This CDR3 spans 14 amino acids. In germline, CDR1 is SGHVS, CDR2 FNYEAQ. The CDR3 sequence is CASSSPDGGNIQYF. The CDR3 bases are TGTGCCAGCAGCTCACCCGACGGAGGGAACATTCAGTACTTC.

This clonotype has ten or more counts. The chain combines TRBV7-9 with TRBJ1-5; TRBD1 matches 7 bases. Trimming took 5 bases from V and 0 from J; bases not matched to a gene: 7. There are 16 residues in the CDR3. Germline V gene lookup returns CDR1 SEHNR and CDR2 FQNEAQ (reference sequence). This chain's CDR3 is CASSPLTGDSNQPQHF. CDR3 DNA sequence: TGTGCCAGCAGCCCCCTTACAGGGGATAGCAATCAGCCCCAGCATTTT.

This clonotype was counted at least ten times. The V and J genes are TRBV7-2 and TRBJ1-1, with D perhaps TRBD1 (6 bases). The CDR3 sequence is 15 residues long. The V gene's germline CDR1 is SGHTA and CDR2 FQGNSA. The ends were cut back, 4 bases at V and 7 bases at J, with 19 bases in the middle. The CDR3: CASSSNSGAFNEAFF. The CDR3 nucleotides read TGTGCCAGCAGCTCGAATTCGGGGGCGTTTAATGAAGCTTTCTTT. Drawing the rest from reference TRBV7-2 and TRBJ1-1, the complete variable domain is GAGVSQSPSNKVTEKGKDVELRCDPISGHTALYWYRQSLGQGLEFLIYFQGNSAPDKSGLPSDRFSAERTGGSVSTLTIQRTQQEDSAVYLCASSSNSGAFNEAFFGQGTRLTVV.

This clonotype was found a few times. CDR3 loop: CASSTHTANTEAFF. The DNA of the CDR3 is TGTGCCAGCAGCACTCATACAGCGAACACTGAAGCTTTCTTT. The chain has TRBV7-9 and TRBJ1-1; no definite D call. V lost 5 bases and J 1 base, leaving 11 bases between the germline ends. The CDR3 consists of 14 residues. Looked up from germline, CDR1 is SEHNR and CDR2 is FQNEAQ (reference sequence).

There are many counts of this clonotype. This chain links TRBV7-2 with TRBJ2-5, with 10 bases aligning to TRBD2. CDR3 size: 17 residues. V was pared by 5 bases and J by 5 bases, with 14 bases of the junction left unmatched. From germline, CDR1 is SGHTA and CDR2 FQGNSA. CDR3: CASSPLKAGGPGETQYF. The DNA for the CDR3 is TGTGCCAGCAGCCCCCTTAAAGCGGGAGGGCCGGGGGAGACCCAGTACTTC.

In this sample, this clonotype turned up many times. The chain's CDR3 is CASSPRLAGDGNEQFF. The CDR3, as DNA: TGTGCCAGCAGCCCCCGACTAGCGGGGGACGGCAATGAGCAGTTCTTC. This chain uses TRBV7-2 with TRBJ2-1; the match to TRBD2 covers 12 bases. This CDR3 region has 16 residues. The germline gives CDR1 SGHTA, CDR2 FQGNSA. V was pared by 5 bases and J by 6 bases, with 8 bases of the junction left unmatched.